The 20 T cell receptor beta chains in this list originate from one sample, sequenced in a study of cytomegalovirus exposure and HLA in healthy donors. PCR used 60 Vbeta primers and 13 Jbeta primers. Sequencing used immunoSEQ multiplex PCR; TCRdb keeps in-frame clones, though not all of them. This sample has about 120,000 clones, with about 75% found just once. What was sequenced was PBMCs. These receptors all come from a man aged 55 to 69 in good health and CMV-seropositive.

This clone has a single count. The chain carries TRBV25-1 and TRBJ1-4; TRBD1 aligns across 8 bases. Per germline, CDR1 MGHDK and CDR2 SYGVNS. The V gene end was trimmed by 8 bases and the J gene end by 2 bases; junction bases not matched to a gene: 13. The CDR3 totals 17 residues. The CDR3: CASSISGGALTNEKLFF. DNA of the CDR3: TGTGCCAGCTCCATTTCAGGGGGCGCATTGACTAATGAAAAACTGTTTTTT. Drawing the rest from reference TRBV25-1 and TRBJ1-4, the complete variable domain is EADIYQTPRYLVIGTGKKITLECSQTMGHDKMYWYQQDPGMELHLIHYSYGVNSTEKGDLSSESTVSRIRTEHFPLTLESARPSHTSQYLCASSISGGALTNEKLFFGSGTQLSVL.

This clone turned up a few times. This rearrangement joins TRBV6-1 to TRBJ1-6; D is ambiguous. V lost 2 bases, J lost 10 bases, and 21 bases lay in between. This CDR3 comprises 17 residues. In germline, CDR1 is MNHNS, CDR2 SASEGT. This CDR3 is CASSEYLGAGNGSPLHF. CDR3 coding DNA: TGTGCCAGCAGTGAATATTTGGGAGCGGGTAATGGATCACCCCTCCACTTT.

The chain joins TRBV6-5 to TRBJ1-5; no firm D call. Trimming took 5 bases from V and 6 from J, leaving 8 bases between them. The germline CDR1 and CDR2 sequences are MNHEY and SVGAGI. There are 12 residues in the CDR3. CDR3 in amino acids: CASSEASQPQHF. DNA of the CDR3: TGTGCCAGCAGTGAAGCGAGTCAGCCCCAGCATTTT.

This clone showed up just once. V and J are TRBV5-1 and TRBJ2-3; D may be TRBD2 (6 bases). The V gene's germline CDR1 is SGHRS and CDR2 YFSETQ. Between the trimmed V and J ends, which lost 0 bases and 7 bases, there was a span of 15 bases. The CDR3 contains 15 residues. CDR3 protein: CASSLAGGTGNTQYF. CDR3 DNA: TGCGCCAGCAGCTTGGCCGGCGGGACGGGAAATACGCAGTATTTT.

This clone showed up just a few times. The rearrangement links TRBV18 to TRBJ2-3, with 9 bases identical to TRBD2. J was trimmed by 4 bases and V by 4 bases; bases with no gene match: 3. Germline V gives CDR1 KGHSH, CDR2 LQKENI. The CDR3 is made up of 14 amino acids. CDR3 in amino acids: CASSQTSGADTQYF. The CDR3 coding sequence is TGTGCCAGCTCACAGACTAGCGGCGCAGATACGCAGTATTTT.

Here the CDR3 reads CASSFSPGLVGEQFF. CDR3 DNA: TGTGCCAGCAGCTTTTCCCCGGGACTAGTGGGTGAGCAGTTCTTC. The chain has TRBV7-3 and TRBJ2-1, with 8 positions matching TRBD2. The CDR3 runs to 15 residues. Germline CDR1 reads SGHTA; CDR2 reads FQGTGA. V lost 3 bases and J lost 9; bases outside the gene matches: 10.

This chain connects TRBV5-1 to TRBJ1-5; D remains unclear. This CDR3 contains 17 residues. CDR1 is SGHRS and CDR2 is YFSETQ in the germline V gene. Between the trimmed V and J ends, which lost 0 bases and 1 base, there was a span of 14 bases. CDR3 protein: CASSLEGLGVSNQPQHF. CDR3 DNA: TGCGCCAGCAGCTTGGAGGGTCTCGGGGTGAGCAATCAGCCCCAGCATTTT.

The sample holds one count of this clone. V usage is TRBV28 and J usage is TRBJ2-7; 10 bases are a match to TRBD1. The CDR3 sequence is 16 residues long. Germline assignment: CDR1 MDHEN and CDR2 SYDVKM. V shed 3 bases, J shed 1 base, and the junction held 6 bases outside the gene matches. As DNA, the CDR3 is TGTGCCAGCAGTTTTGGACCGGGACAGGGGTCCTACGAGCAGTACTTC. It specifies CASSFGPGQGSYEQYF. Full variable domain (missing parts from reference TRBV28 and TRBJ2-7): DVKVTQSSRYLVKRTGEKVFLECVQDMDHENMFWYRQDPGLGLRLIYFSYDVKMKEKGDIPEGYSVSREKKERFSLILESASTNQTSMYLCASSFGPGQGSYEQYFGPGTRLTVT.

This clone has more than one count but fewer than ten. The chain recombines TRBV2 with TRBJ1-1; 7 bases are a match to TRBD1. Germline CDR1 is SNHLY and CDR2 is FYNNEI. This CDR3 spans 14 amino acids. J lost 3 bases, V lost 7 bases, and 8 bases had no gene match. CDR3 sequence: CASNVQGPHTEAFF. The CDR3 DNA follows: TGTGCCAGCAACGTACAGGGGCCCCACACTGAAGCTTTCTTT.

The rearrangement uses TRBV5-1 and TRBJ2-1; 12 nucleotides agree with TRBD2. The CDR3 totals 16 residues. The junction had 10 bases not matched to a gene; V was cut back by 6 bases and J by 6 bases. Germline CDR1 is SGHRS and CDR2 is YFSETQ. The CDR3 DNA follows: TGCGCCAGCATTTCTATGACTAGCGGGAGTGGCAATGAGCAGTTCTTC. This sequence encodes CASISMTSGSGNEQFF.

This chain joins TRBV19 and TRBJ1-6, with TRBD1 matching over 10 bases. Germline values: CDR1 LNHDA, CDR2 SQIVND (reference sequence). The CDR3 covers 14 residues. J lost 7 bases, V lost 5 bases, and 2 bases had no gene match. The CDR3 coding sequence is TGTGCCAGTAGTCGGGGACAGGGGAATTCACCCCTCCACTTT. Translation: CASSRGQGNSPLHF. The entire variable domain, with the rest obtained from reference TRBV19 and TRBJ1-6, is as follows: DGGITQSPKYLFRKEGQNVTLSCEQNLNHDAMYWYRQDPGQGLRLIYYSQIVNDFQKGDIAEGYSVSREKKESFPLTVTSAQKNPTAFYLCASSRGQGNSPLHFGNGTRLTVT.

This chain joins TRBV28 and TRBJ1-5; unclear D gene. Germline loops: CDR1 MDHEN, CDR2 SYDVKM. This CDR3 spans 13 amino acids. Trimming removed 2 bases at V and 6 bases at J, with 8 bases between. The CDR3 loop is CASSLRGPQPQHF. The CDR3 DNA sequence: TGTGCCAGCAGTTTACGAGGGCCTCAGCCCCAGCATTTT.

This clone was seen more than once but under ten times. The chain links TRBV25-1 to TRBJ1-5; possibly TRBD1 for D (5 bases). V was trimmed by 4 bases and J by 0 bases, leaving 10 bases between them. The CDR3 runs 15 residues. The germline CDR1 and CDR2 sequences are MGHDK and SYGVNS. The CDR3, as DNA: TGTGCCAGCAGTGGGACAACTTATAGCAATCAGCCCCAGCATTTT. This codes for CASSGTTYSNQPQHF.

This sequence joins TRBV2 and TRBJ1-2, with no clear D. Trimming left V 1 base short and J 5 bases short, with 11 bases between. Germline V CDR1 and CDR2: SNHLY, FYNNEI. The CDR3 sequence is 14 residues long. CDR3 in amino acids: CASSEGQSGYGYTF. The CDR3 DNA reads TGTGCCAGCAGTGAAGGGCAGTCGGGATATGGCTACACCTTC.

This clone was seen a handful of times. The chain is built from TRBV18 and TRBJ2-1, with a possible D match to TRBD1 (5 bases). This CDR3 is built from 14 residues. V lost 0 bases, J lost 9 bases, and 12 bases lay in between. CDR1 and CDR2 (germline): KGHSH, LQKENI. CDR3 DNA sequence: TGTGCCAGCTCACCACCGACAGACAAGTTTGAGCAGTTCTTC. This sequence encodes CASSPPTDKFEQFF.

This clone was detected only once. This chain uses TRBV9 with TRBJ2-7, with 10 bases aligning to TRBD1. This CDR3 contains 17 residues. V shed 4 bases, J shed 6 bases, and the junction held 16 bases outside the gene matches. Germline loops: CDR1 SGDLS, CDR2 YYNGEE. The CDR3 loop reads CASSTQTSGTGVGEQYF. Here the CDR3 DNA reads TGTGCCAGCAGCACGCAAACCTCCGGGACAGGGGTTGGCGAGCAGTACTTC.

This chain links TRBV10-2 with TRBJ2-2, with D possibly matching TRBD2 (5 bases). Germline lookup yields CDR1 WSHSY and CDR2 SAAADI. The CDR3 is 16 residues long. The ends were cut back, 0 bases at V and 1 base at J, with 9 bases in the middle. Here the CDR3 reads CASSESTRENTGELFF. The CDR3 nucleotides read TGCGCCAGCAGTGAGTCGACTCGGGAGAACACCGGGGAGCTGTTTTTT.

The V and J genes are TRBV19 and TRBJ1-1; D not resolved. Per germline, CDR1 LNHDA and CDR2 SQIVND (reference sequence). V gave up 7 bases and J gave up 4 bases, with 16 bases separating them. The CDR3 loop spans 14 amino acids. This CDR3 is CASTRRSPGTEAFF. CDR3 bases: TGTGCCAGTACCCGGAGGTCTCCAGGCACTGAAGCTTTCTTT.

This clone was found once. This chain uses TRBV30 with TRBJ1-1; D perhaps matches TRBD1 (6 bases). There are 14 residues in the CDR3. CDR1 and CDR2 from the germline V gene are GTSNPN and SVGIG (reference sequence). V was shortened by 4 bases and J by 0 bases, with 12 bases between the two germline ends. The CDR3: CAWIRGRVNTEAFF. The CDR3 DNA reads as TGTGCCTGGATCAGGGGCAGGGTGAACACTGAAGCTTTCTTT.

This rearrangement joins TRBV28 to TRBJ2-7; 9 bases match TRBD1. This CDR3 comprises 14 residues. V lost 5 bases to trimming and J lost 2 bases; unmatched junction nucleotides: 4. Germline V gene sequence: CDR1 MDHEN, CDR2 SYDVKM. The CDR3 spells CASSPGTGTYEQYF. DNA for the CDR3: TGTGCCAGCAGTCCCGGGACAGGGACCTACGAGCAGTACTTC.